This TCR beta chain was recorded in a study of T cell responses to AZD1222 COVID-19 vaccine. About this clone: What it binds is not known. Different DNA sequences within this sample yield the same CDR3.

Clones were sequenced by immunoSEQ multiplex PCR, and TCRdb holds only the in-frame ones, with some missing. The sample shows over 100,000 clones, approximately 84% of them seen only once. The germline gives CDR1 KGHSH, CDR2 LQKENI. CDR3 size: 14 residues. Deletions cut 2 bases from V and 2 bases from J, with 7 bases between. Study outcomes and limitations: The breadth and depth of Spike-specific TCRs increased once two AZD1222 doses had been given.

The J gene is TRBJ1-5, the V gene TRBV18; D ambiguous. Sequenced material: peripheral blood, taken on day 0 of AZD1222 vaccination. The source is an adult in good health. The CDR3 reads CASSPERGNQPQHF. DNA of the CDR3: TGTGCCAGCTCACCAGAACGGGGCAATCAGCCCCAGCATTTT.